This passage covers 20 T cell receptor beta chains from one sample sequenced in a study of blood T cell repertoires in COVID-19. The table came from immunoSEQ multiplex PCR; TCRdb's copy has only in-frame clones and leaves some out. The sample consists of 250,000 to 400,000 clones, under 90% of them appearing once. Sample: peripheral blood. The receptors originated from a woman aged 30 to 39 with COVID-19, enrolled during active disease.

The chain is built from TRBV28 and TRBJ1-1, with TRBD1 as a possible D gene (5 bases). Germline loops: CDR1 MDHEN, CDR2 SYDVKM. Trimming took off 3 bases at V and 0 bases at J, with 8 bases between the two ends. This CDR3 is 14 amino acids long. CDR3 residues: CASSFSGLNTEAFF. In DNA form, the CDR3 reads TGTGCCAGCAGTTTTTCAGGGCTGAACACTGAAGCTTTCTTT. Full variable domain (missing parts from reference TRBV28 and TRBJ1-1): DVKVTQSSRYLVKRTGEKVFLECVQDMDHENMFWYRQDPGLGLRLIYFSYDVKMKEKGDIPEGYSVSREKKERFSLILESASTNQTSMYLCASSFSGLNTEAFFGQGTRLTVV.

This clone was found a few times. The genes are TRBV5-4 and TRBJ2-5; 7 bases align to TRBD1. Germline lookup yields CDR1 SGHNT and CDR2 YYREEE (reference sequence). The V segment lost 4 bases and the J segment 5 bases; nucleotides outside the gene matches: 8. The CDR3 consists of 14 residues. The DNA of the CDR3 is TGTGCCAGCAGCAGAGGGACAGCGGAGGAGACCCAGTACTTC. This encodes CASSRGTAEETQYF. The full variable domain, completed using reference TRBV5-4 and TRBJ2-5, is ETGVTQSPTHLIKTRGQQVTLRCSSQSGHNTVSWYQQALGQGPQFIFQYYREEENGRGNFPPRFSGLQFPNYSSELNVNALELDDSALYLCASSRGTAEETQYFGPGTRLLVL.

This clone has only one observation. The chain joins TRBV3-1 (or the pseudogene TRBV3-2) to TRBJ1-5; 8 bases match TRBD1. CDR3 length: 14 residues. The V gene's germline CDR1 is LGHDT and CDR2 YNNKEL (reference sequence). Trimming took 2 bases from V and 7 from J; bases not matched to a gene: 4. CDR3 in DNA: TGTGCCAGCAGCCAAACAGGGGGAGGACAGCCCCAGCATTTT. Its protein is CASSQTGGGQPQHF.

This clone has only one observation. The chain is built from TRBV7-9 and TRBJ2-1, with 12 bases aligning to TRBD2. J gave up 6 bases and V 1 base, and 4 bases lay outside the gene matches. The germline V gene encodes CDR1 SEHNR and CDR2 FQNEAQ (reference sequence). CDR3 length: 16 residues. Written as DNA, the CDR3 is TGTGCCAGCAGCTTAGGGCTAGCGGGAGGGCCCAATGAGCAGTTCTTC. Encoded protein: CASSLGLAGGPNEQFF.

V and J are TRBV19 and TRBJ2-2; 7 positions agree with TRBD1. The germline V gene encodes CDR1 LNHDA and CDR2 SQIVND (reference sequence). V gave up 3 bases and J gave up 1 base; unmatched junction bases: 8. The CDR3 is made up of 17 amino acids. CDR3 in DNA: TGTGCCAGTAGTATTAGGGGGCAGCGCCAGAACACCGGGGAGCTGTTTTTT. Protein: CASSIRGQRQNTGELFF.

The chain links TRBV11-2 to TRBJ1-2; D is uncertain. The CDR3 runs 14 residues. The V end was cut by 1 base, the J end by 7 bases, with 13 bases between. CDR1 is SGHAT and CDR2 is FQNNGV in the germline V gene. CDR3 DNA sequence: TGTGCCAGCAGCTTAGGACGGGAACTGGGTGGCTACACCTTC. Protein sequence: CASSLGRELGGYTF.

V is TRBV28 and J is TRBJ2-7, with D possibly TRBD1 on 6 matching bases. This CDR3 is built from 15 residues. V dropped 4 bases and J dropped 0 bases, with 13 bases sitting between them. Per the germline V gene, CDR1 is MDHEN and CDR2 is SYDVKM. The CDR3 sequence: CASSSPGQRSYEQYF. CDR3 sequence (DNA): TGTGCCAGCAGTTCACCGGGACAACGCTCCTACGAGCAGTACTTC.

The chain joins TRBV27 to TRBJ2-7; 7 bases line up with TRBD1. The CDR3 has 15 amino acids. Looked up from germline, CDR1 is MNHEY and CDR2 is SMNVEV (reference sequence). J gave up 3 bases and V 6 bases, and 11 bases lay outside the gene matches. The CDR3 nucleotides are TGTGCCAGCAGCCCAGACAGGGCCCGGGGCTACGAGCAGTACTTC. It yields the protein CASSPDRARGYEQYF.

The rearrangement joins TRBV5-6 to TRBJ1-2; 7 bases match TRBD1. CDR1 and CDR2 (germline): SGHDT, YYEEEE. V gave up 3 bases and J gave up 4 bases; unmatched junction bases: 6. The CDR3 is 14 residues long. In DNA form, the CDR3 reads TGTGCCAGCAGCTCGGGACAGTGGAGCTATGGCTACACCTTC. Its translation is CASSSGQWSYGYTF.

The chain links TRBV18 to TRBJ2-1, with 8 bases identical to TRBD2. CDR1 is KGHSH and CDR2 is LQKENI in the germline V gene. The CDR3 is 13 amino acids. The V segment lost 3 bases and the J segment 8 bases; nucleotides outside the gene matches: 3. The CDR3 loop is CASSPTSADEQFF. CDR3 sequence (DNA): TGTGCCAGCTCACCGACTAGCGCAGATGAGCAGTTCTTC. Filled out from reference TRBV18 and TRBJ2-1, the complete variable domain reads NAGVMQNPRHLVRRRGQEARLRCSPMKGHSHVYWYRQLPEEGLKFMVYLQKENIIDESGMPKERFSAEFPKEGPSILRIQQVVRGDSAAYFCASSPTSADEQFFGPGTRLTVL.

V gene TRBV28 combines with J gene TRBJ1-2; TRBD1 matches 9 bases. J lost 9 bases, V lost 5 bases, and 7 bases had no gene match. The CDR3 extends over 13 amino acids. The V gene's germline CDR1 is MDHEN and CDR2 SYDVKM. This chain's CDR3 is CASSPPGQGRYTF. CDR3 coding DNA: TGTGCCAGCAGTCCCCCGGGACAGGGACGCTACACCTTC.

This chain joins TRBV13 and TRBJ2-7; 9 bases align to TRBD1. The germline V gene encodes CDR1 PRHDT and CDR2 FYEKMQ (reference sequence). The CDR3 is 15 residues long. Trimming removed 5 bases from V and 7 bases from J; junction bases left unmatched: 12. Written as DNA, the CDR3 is TGTGCCAGCAGCCTGACCGGGACAGGGCCGGAAGAGCAGTACTTC. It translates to CASSLTGTGPEEQYF.

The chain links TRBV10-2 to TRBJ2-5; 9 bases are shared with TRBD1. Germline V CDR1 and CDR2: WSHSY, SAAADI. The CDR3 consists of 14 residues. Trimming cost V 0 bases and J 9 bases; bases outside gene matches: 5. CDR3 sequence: CASSESGQGAAQYF. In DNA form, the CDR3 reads TGCGCCAGCAGTGAGTCGGGACAGGGTGCGGCCCAGTACTTC.

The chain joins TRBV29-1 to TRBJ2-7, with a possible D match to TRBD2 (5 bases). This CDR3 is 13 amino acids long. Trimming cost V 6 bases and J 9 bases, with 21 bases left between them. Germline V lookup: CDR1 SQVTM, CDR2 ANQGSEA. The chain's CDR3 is CSVGLRAVNLQYF. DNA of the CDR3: TGCAGCGTGGGGTTGAGGGCAGTGAATCTGCAGTACTTC.

CDR3 DNA sequence: TGTGCCAGCTCTGGACAGATGAATTCACCCCTCCACTTT. It codes for CASSGQMNSPLHF. V usage is TRBV27 and J usage is TRBJ1-6, with D perhaps TRBD1 (6 bases). Looked up from germline, CDR1 is MNHEY and CDR2 is SMNVEV (reference sequence). CDR3 length equals 13 residues. With 8 bases removed from V and 7 bases from J, the gap between germline ends came to 12 bases.

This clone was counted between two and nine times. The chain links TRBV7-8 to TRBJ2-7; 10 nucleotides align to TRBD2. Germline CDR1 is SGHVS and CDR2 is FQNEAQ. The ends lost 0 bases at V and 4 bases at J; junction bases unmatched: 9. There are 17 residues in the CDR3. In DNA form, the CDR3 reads TGTGCCAGCAGCTTAGCGGGTGGGGCTAGCGGGAGTTACGAGCAGTACTTC. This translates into CASSLAGGASGSYEQYF.

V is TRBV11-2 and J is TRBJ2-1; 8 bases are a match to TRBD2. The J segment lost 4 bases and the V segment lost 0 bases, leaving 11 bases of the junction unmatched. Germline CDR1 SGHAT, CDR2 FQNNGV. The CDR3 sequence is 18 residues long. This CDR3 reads CASSLDWQLAGVYNEQFF. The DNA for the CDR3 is TGTGCCAGCAGCTTAGACTGGCAGCTAGCGGGCGTTTACAATGAGCAGTTCTTC. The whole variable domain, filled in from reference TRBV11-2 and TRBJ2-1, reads EAGVAQSPRYKIIEKRQSVAFWCNPISGHATLYWYQQILGQGPKLLIQFQNNGVVDDSQLPKDRFSAERLKGVDSTLKIQPAKLEDSAVYLCASSLDWQLAGVYNEQFFGPGTRLTVL.

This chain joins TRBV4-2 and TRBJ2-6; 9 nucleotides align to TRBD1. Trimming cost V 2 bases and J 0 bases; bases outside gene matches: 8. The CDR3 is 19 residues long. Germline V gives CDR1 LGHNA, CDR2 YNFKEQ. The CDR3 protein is CASSQPRDRESSGANVLTF. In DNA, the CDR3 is TGTGCCAGCAGCCAACCTCGGGACAGGGAAAGCTCTGGGGCCAACGTCCTGACTTTC.

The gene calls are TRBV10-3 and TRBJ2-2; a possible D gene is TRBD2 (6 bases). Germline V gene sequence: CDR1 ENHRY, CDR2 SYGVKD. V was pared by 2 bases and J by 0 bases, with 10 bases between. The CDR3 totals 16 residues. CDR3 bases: TGTGCCATCAGTGAGAAGGGACTTTCGAACACCGGGGAGCTGTTTTTT. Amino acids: CAISEKGLSNTGELFF.

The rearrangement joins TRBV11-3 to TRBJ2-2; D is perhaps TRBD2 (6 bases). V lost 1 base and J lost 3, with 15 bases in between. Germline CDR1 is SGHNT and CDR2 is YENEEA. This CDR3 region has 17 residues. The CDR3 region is CASSLVGGAMDTGELFF. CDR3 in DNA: TGTGCCAGCAGCTTAGTTGGCGGGGCTATGGACACCGGGGAGCTGTTTTTT.